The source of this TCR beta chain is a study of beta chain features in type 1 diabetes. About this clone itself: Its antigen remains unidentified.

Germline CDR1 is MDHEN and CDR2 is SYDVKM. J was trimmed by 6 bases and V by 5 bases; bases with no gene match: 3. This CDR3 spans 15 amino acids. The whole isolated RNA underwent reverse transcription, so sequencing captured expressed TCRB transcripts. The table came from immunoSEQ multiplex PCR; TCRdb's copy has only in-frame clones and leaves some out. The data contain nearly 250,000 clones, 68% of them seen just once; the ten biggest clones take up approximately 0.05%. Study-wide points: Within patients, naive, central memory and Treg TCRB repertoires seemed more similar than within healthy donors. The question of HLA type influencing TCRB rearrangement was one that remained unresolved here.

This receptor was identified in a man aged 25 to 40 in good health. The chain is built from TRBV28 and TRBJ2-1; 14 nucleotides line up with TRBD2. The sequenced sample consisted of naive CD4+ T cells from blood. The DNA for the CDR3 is TGTGCCAGCAGTCCGGGACTAGCGGGAGTCAATGAGCAGTTCTTC. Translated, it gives CASSPGLAGVNEQFF.